What follows are 2 T cell receptor beta chains derived from one specimen sequenced in a study of T cell responses to AZD1222 COVID-19 vaccine. The data were produced by immunoSEQ multiplex PCR, yet TCRdb's version contains in-frame clones alone and is incomplete. The data contain about 100,000 clones, around nine tenths of them singletons. The sample here was peripheral blood, taken 28 days after the second dose of the MenACWY control vaccine. These receptors all stem from an adult who received the MenACWY meningococcal vaccine as a control.

The chain joins TRBV7-2 to TRBJ1-1; no reliable D call. Trimming left V 11 bases short and J 8 bases short, with 9 bases between. Germline V lookup: CDR1 SGHTA, CDR2 FQGNSA. The CDR3 is 9 residues long. CDR3 nucleotides: TGTGCCGTGGGCAGCGAAGCTTTCTTT. This gives the protein CAVGSEAFF. The full variable domain, its missing parts supplied by reference TRBV7-2 and TRBJ1-1, is GAGVSQSPSNKVTEKGKDVELRCDPISGHTALYWYRQSLGQGLEFLIYFQGNSAPDKSGLPSDRFSAERTGGSVSTLTIQRTQQEDSAVYLCAVGSEAFFGQGTRLTVV.

The chain has TRBV5-1 and TRBJ2-3; the match to TRBD2 covers 11 bases. Germline V gives CDR1 SGHRS, CDR2 YFSETQ. Trimming removed 4 bases from V and 0 bases from J; junction bases left unmatched: 4. CDR3 length: 16 residues. CDR3: CASSLLAGGSTDTQYF. The CDR3, as DNA: TGCGCCAGCAGCCTCCTAGCGGGGGGTAGCACAGATACGCAGTATTTT.